The rows below give T cell receptor beta chains drawn from one sample of a study of identical twins. TCRdb passed the 5' RACE reads through MiXCR, listing each CDR3 protein once. The table records under 900,000 distinct CDR3 sequences, approximately 13% of them present only once. The same data also contributed to another study, on yellow fever vaccine responses in identical twins.

The specimen sequenced was PBMCs. The receptors come from a woman between 18 and 29 years old in good health. Both conserved end residues are part of each CDR3. The D gene is left open where the match is weak. Rows may omit the clone size; those that give it use once, few, many or a size class.

clone size: few; J gene: TRBJ2-2; D gene: -; V gene: TRBV7-9; CDR3 protein: CASSPDGDTGELFF; CDR3 DNA: TGTGCCAGCAGCCCAGATGGGGACACCGGGGAGCTGTTTTTT
clone size: few; J gene: TRBJ2-1; D gene: TRBD2; V gene: TRBV20-1; CDR3 protein: CSARKREQSNEQFF; CDR3 DNA: TGCAGTGCTAGGAAGCGGGAGCAGAGCAATGAGCAGTTCTTC
clone size: -; J gene: TRBJ1-1; D gene: -; V gene: TRBV10-1; CDR3 protein: CASNPGKGTEAFF; CDR3 DNA: TGCGCCAGCAATCCGGGGAAGGGCACTGAAGCTTTCTTT
clone size: few; J gene: TRBJ1-4; D gene: -; V gene: TRBV28; CDR3 protein: CASSETSGFASNEKLFF; CDR3 DNA: TGTGCCAGCAGCGAAACCTCAGGGTTCGCGTCTAATGAAAAACTGTTTTTT
clone size: -; J gene: TRBJ2-2; D gene: TRBD1; V gene: TRBV24-1; CDR3 protein: CATSDFRTGARTGELFF; CDR3 DNA: TGTGCCACCAGTGATTTTCGGACAGGGGCGCGGACCGGGGAGCTGTTTTTT
clone size: few; J gene: TRBJ2-4; D gene: TRBD2; V gene: TRBV7-9; CDR3 protein: CASSSGTRKNIQYF; CDR3 DNA: TGTGCCAGCAGCTCCGGGACTAGGAAAAACATTCAGTACTTC
clone size: few; J gene: TRBJ1-5; D gene: -; V gene: TRBV10-3; CDR3 protein: CAISESKGNQPQHF; CDR3 DNA: TGTGCCATCAGTGAGTCGAAGGGGAATCAGCCCCAGCATTTT
clone size: -; J gene: TRBJ2-1; D gene: -; V gene: TRBV12-3/TRBV12-4; CDR3 protein: CASSVEAGNNEQFF; CDR3 DNA: TGTGCCAGCAGTGTCGAAGCGGGTAACAATGAGCAGTTCTTC
clone size: few; J gene: TRBJ1-1; D gene: -; V gene: TRBV5-1; CDR3 protein: CASSYTVGGTEAFF; CDR3 DNA: TGCGCCAGCAGTTATACGGTGGGGGGCACTGAAGCTTTCTTT
clone size: many; J gene: TRBJ2-1; D gene: TRBD1; V gene: TRBV11-2; CDR3 protein: CASSAGTVNNEQFF; CDR3 DNA: TGTGCCAGCAGCGCCGGGACAGTAAACAATGAGCAGTTCTTC
clone size: -; J gene: TRBJ2-4; D gene: -; V gene: TRBV3-1; CDR3 protein: CASSQAWETKNIQYF; CDR3 DNA: TGTGCCAGCAGCCAAGCTTGGGAGACCAAAAACATTCAGTACTTC
clone size: few; J gene: TRBJ2-2; D gene: -; V gene: TRBV12-3/TRBV12-4; CDR3 protein: CASTSAPVGELFF; CDR3 DNA: TGTGCCAGCACCTCTGCCCCGGTCGGGGAGCTGTTTTTT
clone size: -; J gene: TRBJ2-3; D gene: -; V gene: TRBV24-1; CDR3 protein: CATRPKEYGTHTDTQYF; CDR3 DNA: TGTGCCACCAGGCCCAAGGAGTACGGCACACACACAGATACGCAGTATTTT
clone size: -; J gene: TRBJ2-1; D gene: TRBD2; V gene: TRBV3-1; CDR3 protein: CASSQDVTSGYNEQFF; CDR3 DNA: TGTGCCAGCAGCCAAGATGTTACTAGCGGATACAATGAGCAGTTCTTC
clone size: few; J gene: TRBJ2-5; D gene: -; V gene: TRBV28; CDR3 protein: CASSLFTVTGTTKETQYF; CDR3 DNA: TGTGCCAGCAGTTTATTCACTGTCACCGGGACAACTAAAGAGACCCAGTACTTC
clone size: many; J gene: TRBJ1-6; D gene: TRBD1; V gene: TRBV7-2; CDR3 protein: CASSGRTGQNSPLHF; CDR3 DNA: TGTGCCAGCAGCGGCCGGACAGGGCAAAATTCACCCCTCCACTTT
clone size: many; J gene: TRBJ2-7; D gene: -; V gene: TRBV3-1; CDR3 protein: CASSQGLPDYEQYF; CDR3 DNA: TGTGCCAGCAGCCAAGGACTCCCTGACTACGAGCAGTACTTC
clone size: many; J gene: TRBJ2-5; D gene: -; V gene: TRBV12-3/TRBV12-4; CDR3 protein: CASSLRRETQYF; CDR3 DNA: TGTGCCAGCAGTTTACGGCGGGAGACCCAGTACTTC
clone size: -; J gene: TRBJ2-3; D gene: TRBD1; V gene: TRBV3-1; CDR3 protein: CASSQELGQASTDTQYF; CDR3 DNA: TGTGCCAGCAGCCAAGAGCTGGGACAGGCTAGCACAGATACGCAGTATTTT
clone size: -; J gene: TRBJ2-3; D gene: -; V gene: TRBV20-1; CDR3 protein: CSASQSSDTQYF; CDR3 DNA: TGCAGTGCCAGTCAGTCCTCAGATACGCAGTATTTT
clone size: -; J gene: TRBJ2-5; D gene: -; V gene: TRBV3-1; CDR3 protein: CASSQKLGTQYF; CDR3 DNA: TGTGCCAGCAGCCAAAAGCTGGGGACCCAGTACTTC
clone size: -; J gene: TRBJ1-2; D gene: -; V gene: TRBV10-2; CDR3 protein: CASSEIVGQWGGYGYTF; CDR3 DNA: TGCGCCAGCAGTGAGATTGTTGGGCAGTGGGGCGGCTATGGCTACACCTTC
clone size: -; J gene: TRBJ1-1; D gene: -; V gene: TRBV28; CDR3 protein: CASSGGRGLKGFF; CDR3 DNA: TGTGCCAGCAGTGGGGGGAGAGGCCTGAAGGGTTTCTTT
clone size: few; J gene: TRBJ2-1; D gene: TRBD2; V gene: TRBV7-6; CDR3 protein: CASSLSGSPSGDEQFF; CDR3 DNA: TGTGCCAGCAGCTTATCCGGGAGCCCGAGCGGGGATGAGCAGTTCTTC
clone size: -; J gene: TRBJ2-2; D gene: TRBD2; V gene: TRBV12-3/TRBV12-4; CDR3 protein: CASSAGLTNTGELFF; CDR3 DNA: TGTGCCAGCAGCGCGGGACTAACGAACACCGGGGAGCTGTTTTTT
clone size: few; J gene: TRBJ2-3; D gene: -; V gene: TRBV24-1; CDR3 protein: CATSDELGNPDTQYF; CDR3 DNA: TGTGCCACCAGTGATGAGTTGGGGAACCCAGATACGCAGTATTTT
clone size: -; J gene: TRBJ1-1; D gene: TRBD1; V gene: TRBV3-1; CDR3 protein: CASSQWQGGMNTEAFF; CDR3 DNA: TGTGCCAGCAGCCAATGGCAGGGGGGGATGAACACTGAAGCTTTCTTT
clone size: -; J gene: TRBJ2-1; D gene: -; V gene: TRBV7-9; CDR3 protein: CASRKMDTSSYNEQFF; CDR3 DNA: TGTGCCAGCAGGAAGATGGACACTAGCTCCTACAATGAGCAGTTCTTC
clone size: few; J gene: TRBJ1-2; D gene: TRBD1; V gene: TRBV11-2; CDR3 protein: CASSLDGRGRREVGYGYTF; CDR3 DNA: TGTGCCAGCAGCTTAGACGGCAGGGGGCGAAGGGAGGTTGGCTATGGCTACACCTTC
clone size: -; J gene: TRBJ1-5; D gene: TRBD1; V gene: TRBV7-2; CDR3 protein: CASNTGGIQPQHF; CDR3 DNA: TGTGCCAGCAACACAGGGGGTATTCAGCCCCAGCATTTT
clone size: few; J gene: TRBJ1-5; D gene: -; V gene: TRBV6-5; CDR3 protein: CASSYGGNGNQPQHF; CDR3 DNA: TGTGCCAGCAGTTACGGGGGGAACGGCAATCAGCCCCAGCATTTT
clone size: few; J gene: TRBJ1-6; D gene: -; V gene: TRBV27; CDR3 protein: CASRNDSINSPLHF; CDR3 DNA: TGTGCCAGCAGAAACGACAGTATTAATTCACCCCTCCACTTT
clone size: -; J gene: TRBJ2-3; D gene: TRBD2; V gene: TRBV18; CDR3 protein: CASSPAGVAGVADTQYF; CDR3 DNA: TGTGCCAGCTCACCAGCCGGTGTTGCGGGGGTCGCAGATACGCAGTATTTT
clone size: few; J gene: TRBJ2-5; D gene: TRBD2; V gene: TRBV6-5; CDR3 protein: CASSQPGLVQHF; CDR3 DNA: TGTGCCAGCAGCCAACCAGGACTAGTTCAACACTTC
clone size: -; J gene: TRBJ2-7; D gene: -; V gene: TRBV5-1; CDR3 protein: CASSKDATYEQYF; CDR3 DNA: TGCGCCAGCAGCAAGGACGCCACCTACGAGCAGTACTTC
clone size: few; J gene: TRBJ2-5; D gene: -; V gene: TRBV7-9; CDR3 protein: CASSLDGLETQYF; CDR3 DNA: TGTGCCAGCAGCTTAGACGGGCTAGAGACCCAGTACTTC